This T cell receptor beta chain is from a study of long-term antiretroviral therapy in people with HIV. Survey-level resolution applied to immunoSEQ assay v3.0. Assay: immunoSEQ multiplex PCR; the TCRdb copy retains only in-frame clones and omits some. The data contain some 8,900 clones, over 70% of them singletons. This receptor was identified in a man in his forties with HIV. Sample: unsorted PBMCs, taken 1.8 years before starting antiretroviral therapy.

The CDR3 DNA sequence: TGTGCCAGCAGCTTAACGTCCGACGGCTCAGCTTTCTTT. This codes for CASSLTSDGSAFF. This sequence joins TRBV7-3 and TRBJ1-1; D is ambiguous. V shed 0 bases and J shed 10 bases, with 12 bases lying between them. Germline-derived CDR1 and CDR2 are SGHTA and FQGTGA. CDR3 size: 13 residues.